This TCR beta chain was recovered during a study of blood T cells in healthy people across ages. As concerns this clonotype: The antigen is undetermined.

Combining a sample-barcoded 5' primer with a J-beta primer mix, a second PCR ran for roughly 7 to 12 cycles. TCRdb redid the calling of the 5' RACE reads with MiXCR, one entry per CDR3 protein. This sample yields hundreds of thousands of distinct CDR3 sequences, of which 40% to 50% are seen a single time; around 24% belongs to the top ten. Overall study findings and caveats: TCR beta diversity tracked closely with naive T cell percentage.

The source material was blood. The clonotype was recovered from a man older than 75 in good health.

CDR3 in amino acids: CASSFPGEQFF. The CDR3 bases are TGCGCCAGCAGCTTCCCGGGTGAGCAGTTCTTC. The chain recombines TRBV5-1 with TRBJ2-1, with no clear D. The CDR3 extends over 11 amino acids. The germline V gene has CDR1 SGHRS and CDR2 YFSETQ. The V and J ends lost 2 bases and 9 bases respectively, with 6 bases between them.